This TCR beta chain derives from a study of blood T cell repertoires in COVID-19. The CDR3 spans 15 residues. Germline CDR1 and CDR2: SGHRS and YFSETQ. V lost 0 bases to trimming and J lost 2 bases; unmatched junction nucleotides: 2. Sequencing used immunoSEQ multiplex PCR; TCRdb keeps in-frame clones, though not all of them. Of 380,000 or so clones in the sample, 70% to 90% were seen once. The sample comprised peripheral blood. The rearrangement joins TRBV5-1 to TRBJ2-5; 9 nucleotides agree with TRBD1. The source is a man aged 35-49 years with acute or convalescent COVID-19. The CDR3 loop reads CASSLAGTGQETQYF. The CDR3 DNA sequence: TGCGCCAGCAGCTTGGCGGGGACAGGGCAAGAGACCCAGTACTTC.